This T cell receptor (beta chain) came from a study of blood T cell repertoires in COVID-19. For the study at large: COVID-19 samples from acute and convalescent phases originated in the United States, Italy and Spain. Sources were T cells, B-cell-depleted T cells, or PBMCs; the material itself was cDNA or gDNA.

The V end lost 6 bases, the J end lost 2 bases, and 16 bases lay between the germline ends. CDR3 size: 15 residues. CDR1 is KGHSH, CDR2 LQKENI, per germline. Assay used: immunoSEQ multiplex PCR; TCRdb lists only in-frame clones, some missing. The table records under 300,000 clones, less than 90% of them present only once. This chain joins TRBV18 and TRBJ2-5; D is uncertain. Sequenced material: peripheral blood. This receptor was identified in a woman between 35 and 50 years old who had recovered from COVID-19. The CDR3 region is CASSAYQYDQETQYF. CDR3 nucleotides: TGTGCCAGCTCCGCTTACCAGTATGATCAAGAGACCCAGTACTTC.